The rows below give T cell receptor beta chains drawn from one sample of a study of STAT5B mutations in CD4+ large granular lymphocyte leukemia. The assay was immunoSEQ multiplex PCR, and TCRdb's table has in-frame clones only and misses some. The sample carries 30,000 to 40,000 clones, about 91% recorded once. Sequencing was carried out using CD4+ T cells from blood buffy coats. The receptors shown here come from a human donor in good health. Each CDR3 is given without its conserved first and last residue.

TRBV5-6	14	TRBJ2-3	ASSFGGGVGTDTQY
TRBV30	10	TRBJ1-4	AWTGMEEKLF
TRBV19	13	TRBJ1-2	ASSRGQGSGYGYT
TRBV4-2	14	TRBJ1-4	ASSQDSTGGNEKLF
TRBV30	9	TRBJ2-1	ALSLGPKQF
TRBV4-3	12	TRBJ2-3	ASSLRTGTDTQY
TRBV6-1	12	TRBJ2-3	ASRGTDFWDTQY
TRBV15	12	TRBJ2-1	ATSRDVGGYEQF
TRBV29-1	11	TRBJ1-5	SVQQGFEQPQH
TRBV7-2	12	TRBJ2-7	ASSLGGTNYEQY
TRBV7-7	12	TRBJ2-5	ASSLQGAQETQY
TRBV18	14	TRBJ1-1	ASSPRIQGMNTEAF
TRBV5-5	13	TRBJ2-5	ASSLAGYGGETQY
TRBV5-1	11	TRBJ2-5	ASSLGLKETQY
TRBV6-5	13	TRBJ2-5	ASSYQAGGQETQY
TRBV19	12	TRBJ1-2	ASSILPGPYGYT
TRBV7-6	14	TRBJ2-3	ASSLVISGRADTQY
TRBV6-5	13	TRBJ1-3	ASRGQRGYGNTIY
TRBV19	10	TRBJ1-4	ASSIAGEKLF
TRBV4-2	12	TRBJ2-7	ASSQPSSGYEQY
TRBV5-1	12	TRBJ2-7	ASSIRQGWYEQY
TRBV4-3	13	TRBJ1-2	ASSQAAGGGRGYT
TRBV5-1	13	TRBJ1-3	ASSLGQLSGNTIY
TRBV15	11	TRBJ2-5	ATSRDFKETQY
TRBV2	9	TRBJ2-5	ASSDFETQY
TRBV18	12	TRBJ2-7	ASSQGGSSYEQY
TRBV30	10	TRBJ1-1	AWAGTAPRAF
TRBV6-5	13	TRBJ2-5	ASSYSGRLWETQY
TRBV9	17	TRBJ2-6	ASSPRALAQLSGANVLT
TRBV4-1	12	TRBJ1-1	ASSPLGWNTEAF
TRBV7-2	10	TRBJ2-7	ASSLGNFEQY
TRBV27	14	TRBJ1-5	ASSFGQGGSLQPQH
TRBV29-1	10	-	SVGFGTYEQY
TRBV29-1	14	TRBJ1-4	SARSRAGQGSEKLF
TRBV5-1	10	TRBJ2-3	ASRQGTDTQY